A selection of T cell receptor beta chains follows, all from one sample in a study of identical twins. TCRdb independently ran MiXCR on the 5' RACE reads; one entry per CDR3 protein. The sample carries roughly 350,000 distinct CDR3 sequences, 8.5% to 10% recorded once. Material for sequencing was naive T cells sorted from blood. The source is a woman between 45 and 60 years old in good health. CDR3s leave out the opening cysteine and the closing phenylalanine or tryptophan. Fields, in order: CDR3 protein, CDR3 length, V gene, clone size. Rows give clone size only sometimes, using once, few, many, or a class for an expanded clone.

CDR3 protein: ASSLEDRGTEAF
CDR3 length: 12
V gene: TRBV5-1
clone size: few

CDR3 protein: ASSEGPNTEAF
CDR3 length: 11
V gene: TRBV9
clone size: -

CDR3 protein: SATPGQGAAAF
CDR3 length: 11
V gene: TRBV20-1
clone size: -

CDR3 protein: ASGRDRGENEQF
CDR3 length: 12
V gene: TRBV5-1
clone size: many

CDR3 protein: AVLGADTGELF
CDR3 length: 11
V gene: TRBV19
clone size: -

CDR3 protein: ATSRDEGNFQETQY
CDR3 length: 14
V gene: TRBV15
clone size: -

CDR3 protein: ASSDGQLNQPQH
CDR3 length: 12
V gene: TRBV25-1
clone size: few

CDR3 protein: ASSLSSRGYT
CDR3 length: 10
V gene: TRBV12-3/TRBV12-4
clone size: -

CDR3 protein: ASSQTLPVSYNEQF
CDR3 length: 14
V gene: TRBV4-1
clone size: few

CDR3 protein: ASSLRDLPYNEQF
CDR3 length: 13
V gene: TRBV9
clone size: many

CDR3 protein: ASTRQGFLNEQF
CDR3 length: 12
V gene: TRBV2
clone size: many

CDR3 protein: ASSQVSGTETDTQY
CDR3 length: 14
V gene: TRBV4-1
clone size: few

CDR3 protein: ASGTKPPQETQY
CDR3 length: 12
V gene: TRBV12-5
clone size: few

CDR3 protein: ASSFEYGSYNEQF
CDR3 length: 13
V gene: TRBV11-2
clone size: -

CDR3 protein: ASSYSKNEQF
CDR3 length: 10
V gene: TRBV6-6
clone size: -

CDR3 protein: SARGTGDTQY
CDR3 length: 10
V gene: TRBV20-1
clone size: many

CDR3 protein: SARDPARSTGELF
CDR3 length: 13
V gene: TRBV20-1
clone size: few

CDR3 protein: ASSLASGGDDTQY
CDR3 length: 13
V gene: TRBV5-5
clone size: few

CDR3 protein: AVGALETQY
CDR3 length: 9
V gene: TRBV10-3
clone size: few

CDR3 protein: ASSPTLTGDHANTGELF
CDR3 length: 17
V gene: TRBV27
clone size: many

CDR3 protein: AISESGWAQY
CDR3 length: 10
V gene: TRBV10-3
clone size: few

CDR3 protein: ASSFSTLWNEQY
CDR3 length: 12
V gene: TRBV7-9
clone size: many

CDR3 protein: ASSGLNEQY
CDR3 length: 9
V gene: TRBV25-1
clone size: few

CDR3 protein: SAPREGSYEQY
CDR3 length: 11
V gene: TRBV20-1
clone size: many

CDR3 protein: SVWSRVIHNEQF
CDR3 length: 12
V gene: TRBV29-1
clone size: few

CDR3 protein: ASTPIPDPGGSPLH
CDR3 length: 14
V gene: TRBV6-2/TRBV6-3
clone size: -

CDR3 protein: ASSLSDGPTQY
CDR3 length: 11
V gene: TRBV12-3/TRBV12-4
clone size: few

CDR3 protein: ASSFDRTWETQY
CDR3 length: 12
V gene: TRBV7-9
clone size: few

CDR3 protein: ASSLAGPSDEQF
CDR3 length: 12
V gene: TRBV7-8
clone size: few

CDR3 protein: ASSLALGGRY
CDR3 length: 10
V gene: TRBV12-3/TRBV12-4
clone size: many

CDR3 protein: ASSSRTVSYEQY
CDR3 length: 12
V gene: TRBV7-6
clone size: few

CDR3 protein: ASSSTSPDTQY
CDR3 length: 11
V gene: TRBV11-2
clone size: many

CDR3 protein: ASVQADTQY
CDR3 length: 9
V gene: TRBV12-5
clone size: many

CDR3 protein: ASSIRTSGANTGELF
CDR3 length: 15
V gene: TRBV5-1
clone size: -

CDR3 protein: ASSFRGLDEKLF
CDR3 length: 12
V gene: TRBV5-1
clone size: few

CDR3 protein: ASSTARDWDNEQF
CDR3 length: 13
V gene: TRBV2
clone size: many

CDR3 protein: ASSPRYEQY
CDR3 length: 9
V gene: TRBV18
clone size: many

CDR3 protein: ASSYRLAGFIYNEQF
CDR3 length: 15
V gene: TRBV6-5
clone size: many

CDR3 protein: ASSIKSSYNEQF
CDR3 length: 12
V gene: TRBV2
clone size: few

CDR3 protein: AWIGPSYNSPLH
CDR3 length: 12
V gene: TRBV30
clone size: few

CDR3 protein: ASRDLAGRYNEQF
CDR3 length: 13
V gene: TRBV11-2
clone size: few

CDR3 protein: SAHRNEQF
CDR3 length: 8
V gene: TRBV29-1
clone size: many

CDR3 protein: ASSFQSLHEQF
CDR3 length: 11
V gene: TRBV5-1
clone size: many

CDR3 protein: ASSLGQGGGQPQH
CDR3 length: 13
V gene: TRBV12-3/TRBV12-4
clone size: -